Listed below are T cell receptor beta chains from one sample, sequenced in a study of PD-L1 blockade in urothelial cancer. Sequencing used immunoSEQ multiplex PCR; TCRdb keeps in-frame clones, though not all of them. The sample records tens of thousands of clones, approximately 80% being singletons. The sample was PBMCs, taken around atezolizumab (anti-PD-L1) treatment. The receptor set was obtained from a man aged 65 to 79 with urothelial cancer. CDR3s include the opening cysteine and the closing phenylalanine or tryptophan. A D gene is named only where the DNA matches it firmly. Clone size is shown for a subset of rows, as once, few, many or a class of expanded clone.

j_call clone_size d_call cdr3_length v_call cdr3_nt cdr3_aa
TRBJ2-2 . . 15 TRBV5-1 TGCGCCAGCAGCTGGGGGGGCGCAGACACCGGGGAGCTGTTTTTT CASSWGGADTGELFF
TRBJ2-1 . TRBD2 14 TRBV7-2 TGTGCCAGCAGCTCAGGACTAGAAAGCAATGAGCAGTTCTTC CASSSGLESNEQFF
TRBJ2-7 . . 15 TRBV9 TGTGCCAGCAGCGTAGGTGGGCAGGGATTAAGAGAGCAGTACTTC CASSVGGQGLREQYF
TRBJ2-1 . . 14 TRBV7-9 TGTGCCAGCAGCTTAGATTACAGGGACAATGAGCAGTTCTTC CASSLDYRDNEQFF
TRBJ2-1 few TRBD2 12 TRBV7-2 TGTGCCAGCAGCTTAGAGCGGGAGAAGCAGTTCTTC CASSLEREKQFF
TRBJ2-4 . TRBD1 13 TRBV19 TGTGCCAGTAGTCCGGGACAGGAAAACATTCAGTACTTC CASSPGQENIQYF
TRBJ2-5 . TRBD2 15 TRBV6-1 TGTGCCAGCTCACAGAGGCGGGGGGGACAAGAGACCCAGTACTTC CASSQRRGGQETQYF
TRBJ1-1 . TRBD1 12 TRBV5-1 TGCGCCAGCAGCTCCCACAGGGGCGAAGCTTTCTTT CASSSHRGEAFF
TRBJ2-1 . . 15 TRBV11-3 TGTGCCAGCAGCTTTGACGGGGGTTCCTACAATGAGCAGTTCTTC CASSFDGGSYNEQFF
TRBJ2-1 . TRBD2 12 TRBV11-3 TGTGCCAGCAGGGGCGGGGGGAATGAGCAGTTCTTC CASRGGGNEQFF
TRBJ1-2 . . 16 TRBV4-1 TGCGCCAGCAGCCATACTCGGACAGACACTTTTGATGGCTACACCTTC CASSHTRTDTFDGYTF
TRBJ2-1 . . 14 TRBV25-1 TGTGCCAGCGACCCGGGTCCCGTCGGGAATGAGCAGTTCTTC CASDPGPVGNEQFF
TRBJ1-5 . TRBD1 16 TRBV4-1 TGCGCCAGCAGCCTTGGGGACAGCGGTAGCAATCAGCCCCAGCATTTT CASSLGDSGSNQPQHF
TRBJ2-7 . . 14 TRBV27 TGTGCCAGCGGTCGACAGTTCGCCCCCTACGAGCAGTACTTC CASGRQFAPYEQYF
TRBJ1-4 . TRBD1 15 TRBV11-2 TGTGCCAGCAGCCCAAGGACAGGGGGGATTGAAAAACTGTTTTTT CASSPRTGGIEKLFF
TRBJ1-1 . . 15 TRBV19 TGTGCCAGTAGTCCCCGGGAAACGAAAACCACTGAAGCTTTCTTT CASSPRETKTTEAFF
TRBJ1-4 . . 14 TRBV19 TGTGCCAGTAGGTCCGGACAGCGAGATTTAGGCCTGTTTTTT CASRSGQRDLGLFF
TRBJ2-1 . TRBD2 16 TRBV9 TGTGCCAGCAGCGGAAGGACTAGCGGGAGTATCTATGAGCAGTTCTTC CASSGRTSGSIYEQFF
TRBJ1-1 . . 13 TRBV2 TGTGCCAGCATCGTGGAGGGTACCCTGAATGCTTTCTTT CASIVEGTLNAFF
TRBJ1-5 few . 13 TRBV28 TGTGCCAGCAGTTTTACCAGGGAACAGCCCCAGCATTTT CASSFTREQPQHF
TRBJ1-1 . TRBD1 15 TRBV29-1 TGCAGCGTCGCCGGGACAGGGGGCGGGTACACTGAAGCTTTCTTT CSVAGTGGGYTEAFF
TRBJ2-3 . . 15 TRBV9 TGTGCCAGCAGCGCAGGGGGATACCCGGGAGCTACGCAGTATTTT CASSAGGYPGATQYF
TRBJ2-1 . . 13 TRBV7-6 TGTGCCAGCAGCTTAGGGGCTGTGGCTGAGCAGTTCTTC CASSLGAVAEQFF
TRBJ2-5 . . 13 TRBV7-6 TGTGCCAGCAGCTTAAACCAGGGAGAGACCCAGTACTTC CASSLNQGETQYF
TRBJ1-1 . . 13 TRBV30 TGTGCCTGGAGTGTATGGGGGGGTCCAGAAGCTTTCTTT CAWSVWGGPEAFF
TRBJ2-3 few TRBD2 18 TRBV5-6 TGTGCCAGCAGCTTGGATGGGTTGAGACTAGCGCATCCTAATACGCAGTATTTT CASSLDGLRLAHPNTQYF
TRBJ2-5 few TRBD2 13 TRBV6-1 TGTGCCAGCGAGGACACGGGGGGAGAGACCCAGTACTTC CASEDTGGETQYF
TRBJ2-2 . TRBD1 16 TRBV5-1 TGCGCCAGCAGCTTCTCGGGACAGGGGGCGTTCAGGGAGCTGTTTTTT CASSFSGQGAFRELFF
TRBJ1-1 once TRBD1 13 TRBV6-1 TGTGCCAGCAGCCCCAGGGGGTACACTGAAGCTTTCTTT CASSPRGYTEAFF
TRBJ2-1 . TRBD1 13 TRBV15 TGTGCCACCAGCGGGGGACAGCACAATGAGCAGTTCTTC CATSGGQHNEQFF
TRBJ1-2 . . 12 TRBV6-5 TGTGCCAGCAGTCAGGGAAACTATGGCTACACCTTC CASSQGNYGYTF
TRBJ1-3 . . 16 TRBV11-2 TGTGCCAGCAGCTTAAATACAGGGATGCCTGGAAACACCATATATTTT CASSLNTGMPGNTIYF
TRBJ2-3 . TRBD2 16 TRBV28 TGTGCCAGCAGTCCACTCTCGGGGGGGGGCTTGTATACGCAGTATTTT CASSPLSGGGLYTQYF
TRBJ2-7 . . 13 TRBV19 TGTGCCAGTAGCGGGAGTTTCGCCTACGAGCAGTACTTC CASSGSFAYEQYF
TRBJ1-2 . TRBD1 13 TRBV6-5 TGTGCCAGCAGACGGGACAGCTTCGTGGGCTACACCTTC CASRRDSFVGYTF
TRBJ2-1 . . 16 TRBV28 TGTGCCAGCAGTTTTAGTGGTACCGCACCATCCCGAGAGCAGTTCTTC CASSFSGTAPSREQFF
TRBJ2-2 . TRBD1 14 TRBV28 TGTGCCAGCAACCGACAGGGGAACACCGGGGAGCTGTTTTTT CASNRQGNTGELFF
TRBJ2-1 few . 16 TRBV4-3 TGCGCCAGCAGCCAAGTCGTACGGGAGATCTACAATGAGCAGTTCTTC CASSQVVREIYNEQFF
TRBJ2-5 . TRBD2 15 TRBV5-1 TGCGCCAGCGGACTAGCGGGAGTGTACCAAGAGACCCAGTACTTC CASGLAGVYQETQYF
TRBJ1-6 . TRBD1 14 TRBV5-6 TGTGCCAGCAGCCCCACAGGGGGCTCTTCACCCCTCCACTTT CASSPTGGSSPLHF
TRBJ2-1 . . 12 TRBV28 TGTGCCAGCAGTCTAGGACAATATGAGCAGTTCTTC CASSLGQYEQFF
TRBJ1-1 . . 14 TRBV7-9 TGTGCCAGCAGCTTAGAGGGGGTTTACACTGAAGCTTTCTTT CASSLEGVYTEAFF
TRBJ2-5 few TRBD2 16 TRBV7-9 TGTGCCAGCAGCTCCATTAGTGGGAGGGCCTTAGAGACCCAGTACTTC CASSSISGRALETQYF
TRBJ2-7 . TRBD2 15 TRBV18 TGTGCCAGCTCACCACCGGGACTAGCGGGTTTCGAGCAGTACTTC CASSPPGLAGFEQYF
TRBJ2-5 . . 13 TRBV6-1 TGTGCCAGCATGCGACAGACGCAAGAGACCCAGTACTTC CASMRQTQETQYF
TRBJ2-5 . TRBD1 16 TRBV11-2 TGTGCCAGCAGCGAACTCCGGGACAGGGGACAAGAGACCCAGTACTTC CASSELRDRGQETQYF
TRBJ1-4 . . 14 TRBV6-1 TGTGCCGTCTACCCCCTGGGACTTAATGAAAAACTGTTTTTT CAVYPLGLNEKLFF
TRBJ2-2 . . 15 TRBV11-3 TGTGCCAGCAGGTGGAGGGGCGTGGGAACCGGGGAGCTGTTTTTT CASRWRGVGTGELFF
TRBJ1-1 . TRBD1 18 TRBV5-4 TGTGCCAGCAGATCTAAGACCCGGGACAGGGACATGAACACTGAAGCTTTCTTT CASRSKTRDRDMNTEAFF
TRBJ1-5 . . 15 TRBV10-3 TGTGCCATCAGTGAGCATCAGGATAGCAATCAGCCCCAGCATTTT CAISEHQDSNQPQHF
TRBJ1-4 . TRBD1 15 TRBV4-1 TGCGCCAGCAGCCCCCCGACAGGGACTAATGAAAAACTGTTTTTT CASSPPTGTNEKLFF
TRBJ2-3 . . 13 TRBV6-5 TGTGCCAGCAGTTACAGCGGACCGAATACGCAGTATTTT CASSYSGPNTQYF
TRBJ2-1 . . 15 TRBV7-9 TGTGCCAGCAGCCCCCGATTCTGGGCTTACAATGAGCAGTTCTTC CASSPRFWAYNEQFF
TRBJ2-1 . TRBD2 18 TRBV13 TGTGCCAGCAGCTTAACCCGGACTAGCGGGAGGAATCACAATGAGCAGTTCTTC CASSLTRTSGRNHNEQFF